This T cell receptor (beta chain) originates from a study of blood T cell repertoires in COVID-19. About the research overall: The United States, Italy and Spain provided the acute and convalescent COVID-19 samples. Sample material is recorded as cDNA or gDNA derived from T cells, B-cell-depleted T cells, or PBMCs.

The V gene's germline CDR1 is SGHDN and CDR2 FVKESK. This CDR3 contains 16 residues. With V trimmed by 1 base and J by 5 bases, 8 bases remained unmatched. Study processing details: Researchers report that nucleated cell counts were estimated from reference gene primer amplification. The protocol was immunoSEQ multiplex PCR, while the TCRdb copy is restricted to in-frame clones and leaves out a portion. V and J calls and clone size follow that table, whereas D and trimming were derived from the DNA. The repertoire consists of around 150,000 clones, with about 90% occurring once and the leading ten covering about 4.2%.

This rearrangement joins TRBV14 to TRBJ2-3; 8 bases are a match to TRBD2. This receptor was obtained from a woman aged 60 to 75 with active or convalescent COVID-19. Material for sequencing was peripheral blood. CDR3: CASSQVSGGRGDTQYF. CDR3 bases: TGTGCCAGCAGCCAAGTATCGGGGGGGCGTGGAGATACGCAGTATTTT.